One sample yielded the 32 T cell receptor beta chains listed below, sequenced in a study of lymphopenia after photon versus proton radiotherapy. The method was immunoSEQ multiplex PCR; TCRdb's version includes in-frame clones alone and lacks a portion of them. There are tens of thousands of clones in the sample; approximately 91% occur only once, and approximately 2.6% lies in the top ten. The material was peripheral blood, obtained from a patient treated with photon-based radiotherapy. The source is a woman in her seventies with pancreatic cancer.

The DNA of the CDR3 is TGTGCCAGCAGTTTATCTCGTCCCGGAATTCAGTACTTC. Translated: CASSLSRPGIQYF. The chain combines TRBV27 with TRBJ2-4; D is ambiguous. This CDR3 spans 13 amino acids. The V gene lost 0 bases and the J gene lost 10 bases, with 10 bases spanning the gap. Germline-derived CDR1 and CDR2 are MNHEY and SMNVEV (reference sequence).

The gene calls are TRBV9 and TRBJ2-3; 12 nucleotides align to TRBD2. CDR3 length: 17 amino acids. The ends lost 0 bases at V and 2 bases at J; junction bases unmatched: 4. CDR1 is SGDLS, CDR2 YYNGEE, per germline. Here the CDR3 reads CASSVGLAGGLTDTQYF. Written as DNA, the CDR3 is TGTGCCAGCAGCGTAGGTCTAGCGGGAGGGCTCACAGATACGCAGTATTTT.

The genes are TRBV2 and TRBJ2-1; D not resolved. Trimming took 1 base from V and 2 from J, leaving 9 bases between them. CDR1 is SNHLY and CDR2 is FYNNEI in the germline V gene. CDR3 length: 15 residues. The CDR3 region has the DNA TGTGCCAGCAGTGAAGTCTGGCGACCCTACAATGAGCAGTTCTTC. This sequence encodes CASSEVWRPYNEQFF.

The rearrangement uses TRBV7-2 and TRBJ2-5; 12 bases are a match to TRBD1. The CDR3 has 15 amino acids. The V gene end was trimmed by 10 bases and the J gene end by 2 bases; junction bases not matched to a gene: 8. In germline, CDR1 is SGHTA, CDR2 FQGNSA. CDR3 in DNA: TGTGCCATCAGTTGGGACAGGGGGCCTCAAGAGACCCAGTACTTC. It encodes CAISWDRGPQETQYF.

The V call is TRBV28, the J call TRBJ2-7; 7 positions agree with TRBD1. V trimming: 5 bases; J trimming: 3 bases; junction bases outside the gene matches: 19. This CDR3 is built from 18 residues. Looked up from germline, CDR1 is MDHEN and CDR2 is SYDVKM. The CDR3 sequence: CASSLHLAAGTDCYEQYF. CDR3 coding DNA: TGTGCCAGCAGTCTCCACCTCGCCGCCGGGACAGATTGCTACGAGCAGTACTTC.

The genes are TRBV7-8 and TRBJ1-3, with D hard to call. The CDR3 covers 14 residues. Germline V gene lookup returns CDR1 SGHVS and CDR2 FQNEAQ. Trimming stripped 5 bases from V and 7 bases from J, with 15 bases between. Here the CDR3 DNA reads TGTGCCAGCAGCCCAGTTGACCTCGCTAACACCATATATTTT. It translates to CASSPVDLANTIYF.

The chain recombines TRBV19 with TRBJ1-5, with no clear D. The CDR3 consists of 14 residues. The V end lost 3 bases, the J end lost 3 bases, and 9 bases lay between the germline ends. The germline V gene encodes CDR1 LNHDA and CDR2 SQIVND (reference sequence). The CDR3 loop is CASSMGGDNQPQHF. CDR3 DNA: TGTGCCAGTAGTATGGGCGGGGACAATCAGCCCCAGCATTTT.

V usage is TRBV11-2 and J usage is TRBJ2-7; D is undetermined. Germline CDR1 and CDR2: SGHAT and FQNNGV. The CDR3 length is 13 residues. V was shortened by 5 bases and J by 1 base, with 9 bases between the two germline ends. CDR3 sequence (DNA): TGTGCCAGCAGCCCAGTTGTGTCCTACGAGCAGTACTTC. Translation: CASSPVVSYEQYF.

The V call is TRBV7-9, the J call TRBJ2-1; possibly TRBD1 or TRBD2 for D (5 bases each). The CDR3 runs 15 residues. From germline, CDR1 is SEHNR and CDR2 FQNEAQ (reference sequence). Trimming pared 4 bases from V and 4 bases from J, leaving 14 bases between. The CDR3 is CASSSLGAVYNEQFF. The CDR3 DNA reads TGTGCCAGCAGCTCCCTCGGGGCCGTATACAATGAGCAGTTCTTC.

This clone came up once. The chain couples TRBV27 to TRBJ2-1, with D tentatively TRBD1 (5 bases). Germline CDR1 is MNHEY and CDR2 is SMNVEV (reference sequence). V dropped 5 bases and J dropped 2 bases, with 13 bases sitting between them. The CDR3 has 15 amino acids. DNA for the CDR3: TGTGCCAGCAGTCCAGACAGTTTACCCTACAATGAGCAGTTCTTC. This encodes CASSPDSLPYNEQFF.

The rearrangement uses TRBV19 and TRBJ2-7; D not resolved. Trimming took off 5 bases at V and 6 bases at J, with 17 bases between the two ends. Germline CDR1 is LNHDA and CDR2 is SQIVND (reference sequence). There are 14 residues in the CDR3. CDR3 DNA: TGTGCCAGTAGTTTGGGGTCTCGGAGTGGCGAGCAGTACTTC. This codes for CASSLGSRSGEQYF.

DNA of the CDR3: TGTGCCAGCAGCGGGTGGGCTAGCGGGGCCTACGAGCAGTACTTC. Translation: CASSGWASGAYEQYF. The gene calls are TRBV5-4 and TRBJ2-7, with 9 bases identical to TRBD2. The CDR3 covers 15 residues. The V gene end was trimmed by 4 bases and the J gene end by 2 bases; junction bases not matched to a gene: 7. Germline CDR1 SGHNT, CDR2 YYREEE (reference sequence).

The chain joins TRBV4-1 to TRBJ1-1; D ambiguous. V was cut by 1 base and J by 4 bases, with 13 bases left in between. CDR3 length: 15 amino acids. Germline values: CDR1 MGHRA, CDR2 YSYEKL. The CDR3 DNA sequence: TGCGCCAGCAGCCAAGGAGAGGCCAGACTCACTGAAGCTTTCTTT. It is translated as CASSQGEARLTEAFF.

In nucleotides, the CDR3 is TGTGCCAGCAGCCAAGAACCGCCGGGACTAGCGACGACCGGGGAGCTGTTTTTT. Its protein is CASSQEPPGLATTGELFF. This chain joins TRBV4-2 and TRBJ2-2, with 10 bases that match TRBD2. From germline, CDR1 is LGHNA and CDR2 YNFKEQ. This CDR3 comprises 18 residues. Germline trimming cut 0 bases from V and 5 bases from J; bases unmatched to any gene: 9.

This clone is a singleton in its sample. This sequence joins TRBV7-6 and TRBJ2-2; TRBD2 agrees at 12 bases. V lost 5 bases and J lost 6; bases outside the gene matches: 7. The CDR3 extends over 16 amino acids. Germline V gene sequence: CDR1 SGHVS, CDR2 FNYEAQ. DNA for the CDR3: TGTGCCAGCAGCCAGACTAGCGGGAGTATCTCCGGGGAGCTGTTTTTT. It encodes CASSQTSGSISGELFF.

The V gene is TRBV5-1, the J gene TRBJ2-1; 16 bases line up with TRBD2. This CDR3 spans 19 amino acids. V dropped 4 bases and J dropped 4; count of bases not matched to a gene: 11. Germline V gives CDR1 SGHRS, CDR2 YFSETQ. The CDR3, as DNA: TGCGCCAGCAGCCAGAATCAAGCGGGACTAGCGGGGGGGTACAATGAGCAGTTCTTC. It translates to CASSQNQAGLAGGYNEQFF.

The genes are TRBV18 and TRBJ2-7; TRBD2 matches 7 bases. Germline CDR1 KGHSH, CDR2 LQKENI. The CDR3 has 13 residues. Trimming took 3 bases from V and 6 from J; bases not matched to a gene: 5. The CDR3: CASSPLGGTEQYF. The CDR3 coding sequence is TGTGCCAGCTCACCGCTCGGGGGGACCGAGCAGTACTTC.

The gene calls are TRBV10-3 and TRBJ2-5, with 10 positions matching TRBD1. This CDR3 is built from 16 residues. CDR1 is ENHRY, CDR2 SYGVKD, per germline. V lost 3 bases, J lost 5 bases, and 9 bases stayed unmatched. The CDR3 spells CAISEHRDRGTETQYF. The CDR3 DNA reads TGTGCCATCAGTGAACACCGGGACAGGGGAACGGAGACCCAGTACTTC.

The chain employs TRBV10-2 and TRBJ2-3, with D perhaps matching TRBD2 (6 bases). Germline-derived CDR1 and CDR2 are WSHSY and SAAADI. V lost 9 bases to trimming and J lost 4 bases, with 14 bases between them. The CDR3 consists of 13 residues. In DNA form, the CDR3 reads TGCGCCAGTAGTTTGGGGACTTCAGATACGCAGTATTTT. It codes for CASSLGTSDTQYF.

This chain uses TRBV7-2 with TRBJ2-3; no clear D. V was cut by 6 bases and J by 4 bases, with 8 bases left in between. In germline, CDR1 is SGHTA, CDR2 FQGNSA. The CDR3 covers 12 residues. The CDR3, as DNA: TGTGCCAGCAGAATGACCGCAGATACGCAGTATTTT. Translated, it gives CASRMTADTQYF.

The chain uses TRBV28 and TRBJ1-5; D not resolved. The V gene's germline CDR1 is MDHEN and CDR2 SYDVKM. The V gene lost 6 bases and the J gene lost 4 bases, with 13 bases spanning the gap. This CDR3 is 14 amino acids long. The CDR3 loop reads CASRAGWKNQPQHF. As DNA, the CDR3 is TGTGCCAGCAGAGCCGGCTGGAAAAATCAGCCCCAGCATTTT. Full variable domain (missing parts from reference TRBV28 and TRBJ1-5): DVKVTQSSRYLVKRTGEKVFLECVQDMDHENMFWYRQDPGLGLRLIYFSYDVKMKEKGDIPEGYSVSREKKERFSLILESASTNQTSMYLCASRAGWKNQPQHFGDGTRLSIL.

The CDR3: CASSLGGQGGFYGYTF. The CDR3 bases are TGTGCCAGCAGCTTAGGGGGACAGGGAGGTTTCTATGGCTACACCTTC. The V gene is TRBV7-2, the J gene TRBJ1-2; 9 bases agree with TRBD1. The V and J ends lost 1 base and 4 bases, in that order; junction bases with no gene match: 7. CDR1 is SGHTA, CDR2 FQGNSA, per germline. CDR3 size: 16 residues.

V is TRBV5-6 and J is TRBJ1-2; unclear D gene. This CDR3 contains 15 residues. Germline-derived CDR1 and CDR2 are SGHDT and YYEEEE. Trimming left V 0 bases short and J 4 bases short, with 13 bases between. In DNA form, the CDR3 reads TGTGCCAGCAGCTTGGCAAGGATTACTTCCTATGGCTACACCTTC. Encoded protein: CASSLARITSYGYTF.

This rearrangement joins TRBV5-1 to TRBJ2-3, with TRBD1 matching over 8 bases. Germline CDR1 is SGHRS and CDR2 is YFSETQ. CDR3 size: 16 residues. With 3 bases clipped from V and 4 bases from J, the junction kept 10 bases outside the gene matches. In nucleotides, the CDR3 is TGCGCCAGCAGCTCGGCGGGACAGGTTGGCTCAGATACGCAGTATTTT. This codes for CASSSAGQVGSDTQYF.

The CDR3 reads CAWSVGGGSNQPQHF. The DNA for the CDR3 is TGTGCCTGGAGTGTAGGGGGAGGGAGCAATCAGCCCCAGCATTTT. V and J are TRBV30 and TRBJ1-5, with a weak D call TRBD1 (6 bases). The germline gives CDR1 GTSNPN, CDR2 SVGIG (reference sequence). V lost 0 bases and J 1 base, leaving 10 bases between the germline ends. The CDR3 consists of 15 residues. The complete variable domain, with remaining parts taken from reference TRBV30 and TRBJ1-5, reads SQTIHQWPATLVQPVGSPLSLECTVEGTSNPNLYWYRQAAGRGLQLLFYSVGIGQISSEVPQNLSASRPQDRQFILSSKKLLLSDSGFYLCAWSVGGGSNQPQHFGDGTRLSIL.

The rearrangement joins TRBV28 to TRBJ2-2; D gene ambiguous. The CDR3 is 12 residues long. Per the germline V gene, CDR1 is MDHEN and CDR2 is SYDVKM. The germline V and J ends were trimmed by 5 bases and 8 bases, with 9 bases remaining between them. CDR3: CASSLSEGELFF. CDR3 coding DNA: TGTGCCAGCAGTCTCAGCGAGGGGGAGCTGTTTTTT. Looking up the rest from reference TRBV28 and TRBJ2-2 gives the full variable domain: DVKVTQSSRYLVKRTGEKVFLECVQDMDHENMFWYRQDPGLGLRLIYFSYDVKMKEKGDIPEGYSVSREKKERFSLILESASTNQTSMYLCASSLSEGELFFGEGSRLTVL.

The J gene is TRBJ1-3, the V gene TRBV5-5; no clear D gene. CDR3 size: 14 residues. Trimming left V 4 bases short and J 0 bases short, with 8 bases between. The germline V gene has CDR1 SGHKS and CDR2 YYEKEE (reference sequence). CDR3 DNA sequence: TGTGCCAGCAGCCTGGGGAGCTCTGGAAACACCATATATTTT. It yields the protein CASSLGSSGNTIYF.

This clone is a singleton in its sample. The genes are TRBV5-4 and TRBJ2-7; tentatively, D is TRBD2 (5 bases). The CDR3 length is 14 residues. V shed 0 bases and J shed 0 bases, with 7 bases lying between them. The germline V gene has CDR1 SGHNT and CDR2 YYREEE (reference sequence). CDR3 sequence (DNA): TGTGCCAGCAGCTTGGAGCGGAGCTCCTACGAGCAGTACTTC. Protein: CASSLERSSYEQYF. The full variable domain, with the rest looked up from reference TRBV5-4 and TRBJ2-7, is ETGVTQSPTHLIKTRGQQVTLRCSSQSGHNTVSWYQQALGQGPQFIFQYYREEENGRGNFPPRFSGLQFPNYSSELNVNALELDDSALYLCASSLERSSYEQYFGPGTRLTVT.

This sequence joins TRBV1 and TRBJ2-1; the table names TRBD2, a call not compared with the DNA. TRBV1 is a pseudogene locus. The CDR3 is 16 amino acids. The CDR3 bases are TGCACCAGCAGCCAAGAGTGGACTAGGGGTGGCGGTGAGCAGTTCTTC. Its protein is CTSSQEWTRGGGEQFF.

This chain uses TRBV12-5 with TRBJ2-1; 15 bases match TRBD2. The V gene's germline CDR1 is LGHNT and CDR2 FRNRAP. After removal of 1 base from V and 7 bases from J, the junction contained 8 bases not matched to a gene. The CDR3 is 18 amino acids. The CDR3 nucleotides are TGTGCTAGTGGTTTGGGGGTCACCGGACTAGCGGGAGGGAATGAGCAGTTCTTC. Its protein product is CASGLGVTGLAGGNEQFF.

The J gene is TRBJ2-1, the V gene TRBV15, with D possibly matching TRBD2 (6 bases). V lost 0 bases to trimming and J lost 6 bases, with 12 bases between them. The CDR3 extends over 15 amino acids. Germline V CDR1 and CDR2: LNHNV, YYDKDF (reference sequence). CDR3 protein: CATSRDGGLLNEQFF. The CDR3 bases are TGTGCCACCAGCAGAGATGGGGGACTTCTCAATGAGCAGTTCTTC. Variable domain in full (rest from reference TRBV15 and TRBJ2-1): DAMVIQNPRYQVTQFGKPVTLSCSQTLNHNVMYWYQQKSSQAPKLLFHYYDKDFNNEADTPDNFQSRRPNTSFCFLDIRSPGLGDTAMYLCATSRDGGLLNEQFFGPGTRLTVL.

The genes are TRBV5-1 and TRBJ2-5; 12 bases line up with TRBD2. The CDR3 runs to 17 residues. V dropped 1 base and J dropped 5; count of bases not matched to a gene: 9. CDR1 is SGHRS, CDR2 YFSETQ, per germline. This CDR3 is CASSLSSGRASLETQYF. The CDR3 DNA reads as TGCGCCAGCAGCTTGTCTAGCGGGAGGGCCTCACTGGAGACCCAGTACTTC.